This TCR beta chain was recovered during a study of shared clonotypes between healthy human individuals. A note on this clone: Its specificity is not known.

The study's findings and limits: Naive subsets usually exceeded memory subsets in estimated richness. Sequencing depth was a factor that was expected to affect clonotype sharing among donors. Unshared clonotypes carried lower generation probabilities than those common to all four donors.

This CDR3 region has 18 residues. Germline trimming cut 2 bases from V and 2 bases from J; bases unmatched to any gene: 11. Germline lookup yields CDR1 MDHEN and CDR2 SYDVKM. In the original analysis: For the immunoSEQ data, sequences were junction-only without quality scores, so filtering differed. Repertoires were generated with immunoSEQ multiplex PCR, while TCRdb's copy carries only in-frame clones and drops some. V and J calls and clone size come straight from that table; D and trimming were deduced from the DNA. The sample yields hundreds of thousands of clones, roughly 97% seen once. The TCR originated in a woman under 40 in good health. The source material was naive CD4+ T cells sorted from blood. The subset: CD45RA+ positively selected. J is TRBJ2-4 and V is TRBV28, with TRBD1 matching over 8 bases. The CDR3 reads CASSLAAGGLRTKNIQYF. CDR3 coding DNA: TGTGCCAGCAGTTTAGCGGCAGGGGGCCTTCGAACCAAAAACATTCAGTACTTC.